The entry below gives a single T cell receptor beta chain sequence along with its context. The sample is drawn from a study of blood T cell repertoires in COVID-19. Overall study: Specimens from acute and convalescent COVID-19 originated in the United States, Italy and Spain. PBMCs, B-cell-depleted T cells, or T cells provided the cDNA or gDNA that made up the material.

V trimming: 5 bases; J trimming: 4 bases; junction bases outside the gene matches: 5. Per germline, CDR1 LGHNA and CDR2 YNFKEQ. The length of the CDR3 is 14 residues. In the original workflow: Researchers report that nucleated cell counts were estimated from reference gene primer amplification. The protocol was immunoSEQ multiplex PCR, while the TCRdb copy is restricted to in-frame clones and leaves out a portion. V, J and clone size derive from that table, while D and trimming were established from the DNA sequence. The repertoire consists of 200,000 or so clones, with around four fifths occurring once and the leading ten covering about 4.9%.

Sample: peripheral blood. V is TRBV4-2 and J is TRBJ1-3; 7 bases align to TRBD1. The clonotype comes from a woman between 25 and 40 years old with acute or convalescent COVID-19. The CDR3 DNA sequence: TGTGCCAGCAGCACCGGGACAGTCGGAAACACCATATATTTT. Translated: CASSTGTVGNTIYF.